This T cell receptor (beta chain) was identified in a study of blood T cell repertoires in COVID-19. In the study overall: The United States, Italy and Spain were the sources of the acute and convalescent COVID-19 samples. T cells, B-cell-depleted T cells, or PBMCs supplied cDNA or gDNA.

Germline V gene lookup returns CDR1 MRHNA and CDR2 SNTAGT. V trimming: 6 bases; J trimming: 5 bases; junction bases outside the gene matches: 1. The CDR3 is made up of 13 amino acids. Original methodology: Amplification with reference gene primers provided the estimates of nucleated cell counts. Clones were read by immunoSEQ multiplex PCR, and TCRdb kept only the in-frame ones, dropping some. That table is the source of V, J and clone size, and D and trimming were worked out from the DNA. The repertoire holds 110,000 or so clones, with about 86% as singletons. Material for sequencing was peripheral blood. The clonotype comes from a woman between 50 and 59 years old with acute or convalescent COVID-19. The chain is built from TRBV6-4 and TRBJ1-6; 7 positions agree with TRBD1. For the CDR3, the DNA is TGTGCCAGCAGCGGGACAGATAATTCACCCCTCCACTTT. Translated, it gives CASSGTDNSPLHF.